This T cell receptor beta chain was sequenced during a study of cytomegalovirus exposure and HLA in healthy donors. 60 Vbeta and 13 Jbeta primers were used in PCR. Profiling relied on immunoSEQ multiplex PCR, and the TCRdb table lists in-frame clones only, not all of them. This table holds 280,000 or so clones, 85% to 90% found once. The length of the CDR3 is 16 residues. V lost 0 bases and J lost 8; bases outside the gene matches: 7. CDR1 and CDR2 (germline): MGHRA, YSYEKL. V and J are TRBV4-1 and TRBJ2-1; 10 bases are a match to TRBD2. The sequence derives from a woman under 30 in good health and CMV-seronegative. Source material: PBMCs. The CDR3 DNA sequence: TGCGCCAGCAGCCAAGATGGACTAGCGGACTTTGATGAGCAGTTCTTC. The encoded protein is CASSQDGLADFDEQFF.